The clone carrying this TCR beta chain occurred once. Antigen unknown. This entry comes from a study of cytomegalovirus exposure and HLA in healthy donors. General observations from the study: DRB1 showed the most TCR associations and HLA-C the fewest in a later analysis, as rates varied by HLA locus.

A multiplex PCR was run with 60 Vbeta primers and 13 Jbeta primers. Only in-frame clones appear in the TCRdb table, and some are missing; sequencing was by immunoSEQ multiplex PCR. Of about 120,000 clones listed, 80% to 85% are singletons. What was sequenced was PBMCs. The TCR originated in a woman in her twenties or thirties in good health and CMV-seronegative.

This CDR3 reads CASRPLQGVGETQYF. As DNA, the CDR3 is TGTGCCAGCAGACCACTTCAAGGGGTCGGCGAGACCCAGTACTTC. This chain uses TRBV6-5 with TRBJ2-5, with D tentatively TRBD1 (5 bases). CDR1 is MNHEY and CDR2 is SVGAGI in the germline V gene. The CDR3 runs to 15 residues. The V end was cut by 6 bases, the J end by 5 bases, with 19 bases between.